One T cell receptor beta chain is described in this entry. Its antigen is currently unknown. The same CDR3 can be traced to other DNA sequences in this sample. This sample is drawn from a study of T cell clonotyping in hematopoietic cell transplantation. Assay: immunoSEQ multiplex PCR; the TCRdb copy retains only in-frame clones and omits some. Here the sample spans under 30,000 clones, about 94% being singletons. Overall study results and limits: Recipient TCR diversity dropped after transplant; expanded clonotypes rose from day 30 to 180. CD4 and CD8 repertoire contributions could not be separated without sorting.

The germline V and J ends were trimmed by 1 base and 5 bases, with 8 bases remaining between them. Germline CDR1 SEHNR, CDR2 FQNEAQ (reference sequence). The CDR3 is 13 residues long. The rearrangement joins TRBV7-9 to TRBJ1-1; the D gene is possibly TRBD1 (6 bases). This TCR was sampled from a female patient aged 50 to 60 who had an allogeneic stem cell transplant from a related donor, so the T cells may come from the graft donor. Some clones in this sample may be carry-over from other donors' samples. The sample consisted of PBMCs, taken 100 days after allogeneic stem cell transplant. CDR3 residues: CASSLEGGTEAFF. For the CDR3, the DNA is TGTGCCAGCAGCTTAGAGGGGGGGACTGAAGCTTTCTTT.